These 12 T cell receptor beta chains originate from one sample sequenced in a study of neurological immune-mediated disorders. TCRdb re-called the 5' RACE reads through MiXCR, storing one row per CDR3 protein. The table lists more than 95,000 distinct CDR3 sequences, about a tenth of them singletons, with 3.1% in the top ten. Time point specified: longitudinal time-point 3. Sequencing was done on a sample of PBMCs. All receptors derive from a female donor with HTLV-1-associated myelopathy (HAM/TSP).

The V gene is TRBV5-1, the J gene TRBJ2-1, with 9 bases lining up with TRBD2. The CDR3 is 16 amino acids. The junction had 9 bases not matched to a gene; V was cut back by 8 bases and J by 0 bases. Germline CDR1 reads SGHRS; CDR2 reads YFSETQ. For the CDR3, the DNA is TGCGCCAGTTCAGGGGTAGCGGGGGCCTCCTACAATGAGCAGTTCTTC. It yields the protein CASSGVAGASYNEQFF.

This clonotype was detected ten times or more. The rearrangement joins TRBV5-1 to TRBJ2-3; D not resolved. V was shortened by 0 bases and J by 1 base, with 6 bases between the two germline ends. The CDR3 totals 14 residues. Germline V CDR1 and CDR2: SGHRS, YFSETQ. The CDR3 here is CASSLGAGTDTQYF. CDR3 DNA: TGCGCCAGCAGCTTGGGGGCAGGCACAGATACGCAGTATTTT.

Remarks on this clonotype: This may stem from a read error, because a much larger clone lies one nucleotide away. The rearrangement uses TRBV5-1 and TRBJ2-7; D possibly corresponds to TRBD1 (6 bases). The CDR3 has 13 amino acids. CDR1 is SGHRS and CDR2 is YFSETQ in the germline V gene. The DNA of the CDR3 is TGCACCAGCACCTTGGGACAACTCTACGAGCAGTACTTC. Translating it yields CTSTLGQLYEQYF. Filled out from reference TRBV5-1 and TRBJ2-7, the complete variable domain reads KAGVTQTPRYLIKTRGQQVTLSCSPISGHRSVSWYQQTPGQGLQFLFEYFSETQRNKGNFPGRFSGRQFSNSRSEMNVSTLELGDSALYLCTSTLGQLYEQYFGPGTRLTVT.

The V call is TRBV5-1, the J call TRBJ2-7; D may match TRBD1 or TRBD2 (5 bases each). Trimming took off 0 bases at V and 0 bases at J, with 19 bases between the two ends. Per germline, CDR1 SGHRS and CDR2 YFSETQ. The CDR3 has 18 residues. This chain's CDR3 is CASSLDGAAGSSSYEQYF. The CDR3 DNA is TGCGCCAGCAGCTTGGACGGGGCGGCCGGAAGTAGCTCCTACGAGCAGTACTTC.

This clonotype was recorded at least ten times. This chain joins TRBV6-2 or TRBV6-3 and TRBJ1-2; D unresolved. The CDR3 is 15 amino acids. Germline CDR1 MNHEY, CDR2 SVGEGT. Trimming shortened V by 2 bases and J by 4 bases, and 14 bases separated the two germline ends. CDR3 bases: TGTGCCAGCAGTTACCGCGAGTCCCAGCTCTATGGCTACACCTTC. It translates to CASSYRESQLYGYTF.

This clonotype was detected a few times. V is TRBV21-1 and J is TRBJ2-1; the table's D call of TRBD1 was not tested on the DNA. TRBV21-1 has pseudogene status. CDR3 length: 19 residues. The CDR3 here is CASSKKGAERLGSYNEQFF. CDR3 DNA: TGTGCCAGCAGCAAAAAAGGGGCAGAGAGGCTGGGTTCGTACAATGAGCAGTTCTTC.

Ten or more counts support this clonotype. One end of the junction is discordant with germline, which a read error may explain. The J gene is TRBJ2-7, the V gene TRBV15; D gene ambiguous. The germline gives CDR1 LNHNV, CDR2 YYDKDF (reference sequence). There are 16 residues in the CDR3. The CDR3 sequence is CATSRDRGINSYEQYF. In DNA form, the CDR3 reads TGTGCTACCAGCAGAGATCGCGGCATTAACTCCTACGAGCAGTACTTC. Looking up the rest from reference TRBV15 and TRBJ2-7 gives the full variable domain: DAMVIQNPRYQVTQFGKPVTLSCSQTLNHNVMYWYQQKSSQAPKLLFHYYDKDFNNEADTPDNFQSRRPNTSFCFLDIRSPGLGDTAMYLCATSRDRGINSYEQYFGPGTRLTVT.

There are many counts of this clonotype. The chain uses TRBV5-5 and TRBJ1-6; D is unclear. The CDR3 extends over 14 amino acids. Germline V CDR1 and CDR2: SGHKS, YYEKEE (reference sequence). V lost 4 bases and J lost 8, with 13 bases in between. The CDR3: CASSVSGEDSPLHF. CDR3 in DNA: TGTGCCAGCAGCGTTTCAGGAGAGGATTCACCCCTCCACTTT.

V usage is TRBV20-1 and J usage is TRBJ1-5, with unresolved D. Trimming took 3 bases from V and 5 from J, leaving 8 bases between them. The CDR3 extends over 12 amino acids. The germline CDR1 and CDR2 sequences are DFQATT and SNEGSKA (reference sequence). The CDR3 nucleotides read TGCAGTGCTAGGGAAATGCATCAGCCCCAGCATTTT. Residues: CSAREMHQPQHF.

This clonotype was found many times. The chain links TRBV20-1 to TRBJ1-2, with D perhaps TRBD1 (6 bases). CDR1 and CDR2 from the germline V gene are DFQATT and SNEGSKA (reference sequence). The ends were cut back, 4 bases at V and 5 bases at J, with 14 bases in the middle. The CDR3 sequence is 13 residues long. As DNA, the CDR3 is TGCAGTGCTACTTGGACAGCGTTATATGGCTACACCTTC. Translating it yields CSATWTALYGYTF.

V and J are TRBV20-1 and TRBJ2-5, with a possible D match to TRBD2 (7 bases). V lost 3 bases and J lost 5, with 16 bases in between. The CDR3 covers 14 residues. The germline V gene has CDR1 DFQATT and CDR2 SNEGSKA (reference sequence). CDR3 in DNA: TGCAGTGCTAGTATCCCGGGGGGCCCGGAGACCCAGTACTTC. It is translated as CSASIPGGPETQYF.

By sample share, this clonotype is medium-sized. The chain joins TRBV12-3 or TRBV12-4 to TRBJ2-3, with 10 bases matching TRBD2. The CDR3 totals 16 residues. Trimming at V came to 6 bases and at J to 6 bases, leaving 12 bases not matched to a gene. The CDR3 loop reads CASSLIQREGRDTQYF. As DNA, the CDR3 is TGTGCCAGCAGCTTGATCCAGCGGGAGGGCAGGGATACGCAGTATTTT.